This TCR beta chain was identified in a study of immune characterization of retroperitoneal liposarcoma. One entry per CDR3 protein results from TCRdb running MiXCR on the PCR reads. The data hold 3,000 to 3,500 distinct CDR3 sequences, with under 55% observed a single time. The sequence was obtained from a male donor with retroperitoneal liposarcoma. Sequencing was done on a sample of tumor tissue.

Here the CDR3 DNA reads TGTGCCAGCAGCCCGAAAGGTGGGCGTGCTAGCGGGAGGACAGATACGCAGTATTTT. The encoded protein is CASSPKGGRASGRTDTQYF. The V and J genes are TRBV7-2 and TRBJ2-3, with 11 nucleotides matching TRBD2. Germline V gene data show CDR1 as SGHTA and CDR2 as FQGNSA. There are 19 residues in the CDR3. J lost 3 bases, V lost 5 bases, and 16 bases had no gene match.